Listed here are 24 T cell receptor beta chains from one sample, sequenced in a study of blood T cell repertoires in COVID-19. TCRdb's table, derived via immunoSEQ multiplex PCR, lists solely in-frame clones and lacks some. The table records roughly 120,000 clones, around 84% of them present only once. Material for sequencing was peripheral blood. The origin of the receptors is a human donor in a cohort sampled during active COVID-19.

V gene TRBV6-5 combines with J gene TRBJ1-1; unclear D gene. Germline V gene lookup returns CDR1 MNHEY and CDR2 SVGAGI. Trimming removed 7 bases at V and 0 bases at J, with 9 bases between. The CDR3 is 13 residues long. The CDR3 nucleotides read TGTGCCAGCACTGGAGGTATGAACACTGAAGCTTTCTTT. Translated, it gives CASTGGMNTEAFF.

DNA for the CDR3: TGTGCCAGCACCCCGACAGGGGTTTTGGCCAAAAACATTCAGTACTTC. Encoded protein: CASTPTGVLAKNIQYF. This chain links TRBV27 with TRBJ2-4, with TRBD1 matching over 8 bases. Unmatched junction bases numbered 9, after V lost 7 bases and J lost 1 base. Germline V lookup: CDR1 MNHEY, CDR2 SMNVEV (reference sequence). The length of the CDR3 is 16 residues.

Here the CDR3 reads CATSDRQYGYTF. For the CDR3, the DNA is TGTGCCACCAGTGATCGACAGTATGGCTACACCTTC. The V gene is TRBV24-1, the J gene TRBJ1-2; a weak D match, TRBD1 (5 bases). Between the trimmed V and J ends, which lost 3 bases and 5 bases, there was a span of 6 bases. The germline V gene encodes CDR1 KGHDR and CDR2 SFDVKD. This CDR3 is 12 amino acids long.

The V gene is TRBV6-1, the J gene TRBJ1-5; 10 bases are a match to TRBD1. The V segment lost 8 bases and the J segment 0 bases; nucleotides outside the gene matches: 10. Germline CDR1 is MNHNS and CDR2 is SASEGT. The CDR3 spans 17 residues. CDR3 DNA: TGTGCCAGCGGTGCTCGACAGGGGGCGGTTAGCAATCAGCCCCAGCATTTT. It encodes CASGARQGAVSNQPQHF.

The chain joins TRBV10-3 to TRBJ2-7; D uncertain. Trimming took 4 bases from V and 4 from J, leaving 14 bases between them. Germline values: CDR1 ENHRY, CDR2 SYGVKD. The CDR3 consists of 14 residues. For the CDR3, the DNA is TGTGCCATCAGTGCTTTGAACAGCCTTTACGAGCAGTACTTC. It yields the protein CAISALNSLYEQYF.

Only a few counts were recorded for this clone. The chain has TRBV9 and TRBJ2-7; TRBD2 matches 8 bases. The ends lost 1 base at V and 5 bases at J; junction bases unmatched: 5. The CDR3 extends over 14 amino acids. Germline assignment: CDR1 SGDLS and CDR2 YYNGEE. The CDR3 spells CASSVSGGQDEQYF. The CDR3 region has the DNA TGTGCCAGCAGCGTAAGCGGGGGCCAGGACGAGCAGTACTTC.

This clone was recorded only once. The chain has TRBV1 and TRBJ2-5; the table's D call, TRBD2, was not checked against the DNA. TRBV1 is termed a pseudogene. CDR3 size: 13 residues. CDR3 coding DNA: TGCACCAGCAGCCAAGGGCCTCTAGTTCCCCAGTACTTC. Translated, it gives CTSSQGPLVPQYF.

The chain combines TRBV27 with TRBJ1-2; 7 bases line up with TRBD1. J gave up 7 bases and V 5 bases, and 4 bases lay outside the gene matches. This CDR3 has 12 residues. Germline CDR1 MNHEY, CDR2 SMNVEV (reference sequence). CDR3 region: CASSRRGVGYTF. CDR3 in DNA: TGTGCCAGCAGTCGCAGGGGGGTTGGCTACACCTTC.

DNA for the CDR3: TGTGCCACCAGTGACACGACTACAGATACGCAGTATTTT. Protein: CATSDTTTDTQYF. V and J are TRBV24-1 and TRBJ2-3, with unresolved D. Trimming took 4 bases from V and 3 from J, leaving 7 bases between them. The CDR3 sequence is 13 residues long. The germline V gene has CDR1 KGHDR and CDR2 SFDVKD.

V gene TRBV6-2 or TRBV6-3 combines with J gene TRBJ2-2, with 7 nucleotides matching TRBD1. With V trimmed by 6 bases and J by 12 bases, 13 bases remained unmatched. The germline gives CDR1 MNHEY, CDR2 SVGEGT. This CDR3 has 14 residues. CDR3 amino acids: CASSPDRALVKLFF. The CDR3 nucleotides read TGTGCCAGCAGCCCCGACAGGGCTTTAGTCAAGCTGTTTTTT.

CDR3 coding DNA: TGCGCCAGCAGTGAAGGTCAGGGGGCGAGGAATGAGCAGTTCTTC. Translation: CASSEGQGARNEQFF. The chain employs TRBV10-2 and TRBJ2-1, with TRBD1 matching 8 bases. The CDR3 sequence is 15 residues long. Germline CDR1 reads WSHSY; CDR2 reads SAAADI. Germline trimming cut 3 bases from V and 7 bases from J; bases unmatched to any gene: 8.

The chain's CDR3 is CASGILTGQKGYTF. Written as DNA, the CDR3 is TGTGCCAGCGGTATATTGACCGGACAGAAAGGCTACACCTTC. The V call is TRBV27, the J call TRBJ1-2, with D possibly TRBD1 on 6 matching bases. V was cut by 8 bases and J by 8 bases, with 21 bases left in between. CDR1 and CDR2 from the germline V gene are MNHEY and SMNVEV (reference sequence). The CDR3 length is 14 residues.

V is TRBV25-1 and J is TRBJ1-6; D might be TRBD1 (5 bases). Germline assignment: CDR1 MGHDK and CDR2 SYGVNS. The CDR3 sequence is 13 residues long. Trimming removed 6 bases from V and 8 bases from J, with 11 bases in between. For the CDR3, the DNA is TGTGCCAGCAGGTGGGGCGGGGATTCACCCCTCCACTTT. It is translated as CASRWGGDSPLHF.

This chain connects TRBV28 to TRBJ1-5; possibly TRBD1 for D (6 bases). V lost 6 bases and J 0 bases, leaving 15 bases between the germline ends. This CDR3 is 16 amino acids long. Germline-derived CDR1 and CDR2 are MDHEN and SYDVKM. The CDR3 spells CASSLRGFYSNQPQHF. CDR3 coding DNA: TGTGCCAGCAGCCTGAGGGGGTTTTATAGCAATCAGCCCCAGCATTTT.

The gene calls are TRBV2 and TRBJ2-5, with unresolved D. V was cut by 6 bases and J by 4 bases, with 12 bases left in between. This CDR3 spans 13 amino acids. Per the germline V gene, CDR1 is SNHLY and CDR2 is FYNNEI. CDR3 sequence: CASRIDPGETQYF. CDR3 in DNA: TGTGCCAGCAGGATCGATCCGGGAGAGACCCAGTACTTC.

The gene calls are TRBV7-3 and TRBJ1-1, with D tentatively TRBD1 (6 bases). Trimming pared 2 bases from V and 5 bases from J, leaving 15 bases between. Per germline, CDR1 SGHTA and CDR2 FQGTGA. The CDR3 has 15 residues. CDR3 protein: CASSLGGEVGTEAFF. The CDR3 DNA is TGTGCCAGCAGCTTAGGGGGCGAGGTTGGAACTGAAGCTTTCTTT.

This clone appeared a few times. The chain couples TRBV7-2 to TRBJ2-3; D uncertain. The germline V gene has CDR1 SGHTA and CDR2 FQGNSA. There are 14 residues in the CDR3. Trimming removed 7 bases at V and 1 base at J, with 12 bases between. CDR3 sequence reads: CASNPTAGTDTQYF. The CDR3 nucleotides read TGTGCCAGCAACCCTACAGCTGGCACAGATACGCAGTATTTT.

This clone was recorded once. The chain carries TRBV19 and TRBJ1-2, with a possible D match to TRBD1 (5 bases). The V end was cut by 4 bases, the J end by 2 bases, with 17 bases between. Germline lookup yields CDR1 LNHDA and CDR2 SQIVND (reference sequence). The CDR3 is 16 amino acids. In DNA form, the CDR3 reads TGTGCCAGTAGTACAGTCAGCTACAGGAGAAACTATGGCTACACCTTC. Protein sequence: CASSTVSYRRNYGYTF.

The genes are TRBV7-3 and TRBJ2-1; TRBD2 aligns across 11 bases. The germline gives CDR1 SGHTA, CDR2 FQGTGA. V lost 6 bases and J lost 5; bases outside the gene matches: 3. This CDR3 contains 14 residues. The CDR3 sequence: CASSSSGGNNEQFF. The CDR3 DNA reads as TGTGCCAGCAGTTCTAGCGGGGGGAACAATGAGCAGTTCTTC.

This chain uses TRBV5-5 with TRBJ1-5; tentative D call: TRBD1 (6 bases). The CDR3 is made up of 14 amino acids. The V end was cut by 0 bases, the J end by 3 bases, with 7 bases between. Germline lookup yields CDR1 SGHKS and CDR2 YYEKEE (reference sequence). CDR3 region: CASSLGTVNQPQHF. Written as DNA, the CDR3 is TGTGCCAGCAGCTTGGGGACAGTCAATCAGCCCCAGCATTTT.

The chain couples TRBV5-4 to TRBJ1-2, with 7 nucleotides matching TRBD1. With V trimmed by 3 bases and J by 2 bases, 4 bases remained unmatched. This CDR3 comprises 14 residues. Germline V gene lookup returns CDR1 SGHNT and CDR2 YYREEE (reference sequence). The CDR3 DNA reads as TGTGCCAGCAGCTCGGGACAGCTCAACTATGGCTACACCTTC. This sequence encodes CASSSGQLNYGYTF.

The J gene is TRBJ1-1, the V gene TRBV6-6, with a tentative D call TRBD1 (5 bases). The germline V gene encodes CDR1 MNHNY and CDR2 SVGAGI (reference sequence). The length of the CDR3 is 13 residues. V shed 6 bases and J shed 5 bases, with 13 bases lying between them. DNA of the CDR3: TGTGCCAGCAGGGACAAGGAAGGGACTGAAGCTTTCTTT. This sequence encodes CASRDKEGTEAFF.

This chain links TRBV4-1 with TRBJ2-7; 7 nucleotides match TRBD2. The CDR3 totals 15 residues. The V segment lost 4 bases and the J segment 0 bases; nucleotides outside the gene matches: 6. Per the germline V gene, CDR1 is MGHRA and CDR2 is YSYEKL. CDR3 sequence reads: CASSPRDYPSYEQYF. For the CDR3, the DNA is TGCGCCAGCAGCCCTCGGGACTACCCCTCCTACGAGCAGTACTTC.

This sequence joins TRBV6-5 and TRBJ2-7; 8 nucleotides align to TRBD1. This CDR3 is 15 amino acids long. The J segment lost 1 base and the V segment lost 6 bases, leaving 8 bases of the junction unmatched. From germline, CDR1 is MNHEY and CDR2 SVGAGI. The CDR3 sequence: CASSRTRTGSYEQYF. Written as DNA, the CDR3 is TGTGCCAGCAGCCGTACTCGGACAGGGTCCTACGAGCAGTACTTC.